Listed here is a single TCR beta chain. The CDR3 is made up of 15 amino acids. CDR1 and CDR2 (germline): KGHSH, LQKENI. Trimming cost V 0 bases and J 4 bases; bases outside gene matches: 2. This sample is drawn from a study of blood T cell repertoires in COVID-19. Overall study: Whether acute or convalescent, the COVID-19 samples came from the United States, Italy and Spain. Nucleic acid was either cDNA or gDNA, and it came from T cells, B-cell-depleted T cells, or PBMCs.

In the source study's methods: Nucleated cell number was recorded as an estimate derived from reference gene primer amplification. TCRdb's copy holds only in-frame clones and misses some; the assay was immunoSEQ multiplex PCR. V and J calls and clone size are as listed in that table; D and trimming were resolved from the DNA. The repertoire holds about 150,000 clones, with approximately 90% as singletons. V usage is TRBV18 and J usage is TRBJ1-2; 10 nucleotides align to TRBD1. The sequenced material came from peripheral blood. The source of this sequence is an older woman with acute or convalescent COVID-19. The DNA of the CDR3 is TGTGCCAGCTCACCACCAGGGACAGGGGCCTATGGCTACACCTTC. It is translated as CASSPPGTGAYGYTF.